The 7 T cell receptor beta chains below come from one sample, sequenced in a study of shared clonotypes between healthy human individuals. Here immunoSEQ multiplex PCR was the method, and the copy in TCRdb shows in-frame clones only, minus some. This table holds approximately 940,000 clones, less than 85% found once. Sample: memory CD4+ T cells sorted from blood. Subset here: CD45RA-negative fraction. The source of these receptors is a man aged 18 to 30 in good health.

V gene TRBV7-8 combines with J gene TRBJ2-2; TRBD1 matches 7 bases. This CDR3 is 16 amino acids long. Trimming took 4 bases from V and 3 from J; bases not matched to a gene: 8. Germline lookup yields CDR1 SGHVS and CDR2 FQNEAQ. CDR3 nucleotide sequence: TGTGCCAGCAGCTATCAGGGACAGTCGTACACCGGGGAGCTGTTTTTT. This codes for CASSYQGQSYTGELFF.

The chain uses TRBV5-8 and TRBJ1-2; possibly TRBD1 for D (5 bases). Germline-derived CDR1 and CDR2 are SGHTS and YDEGEE. The CDR3 consists of 16 residues. V shed 0 bases and J shed 2 bases, with 14 bases lying between them. The CDR3 loop is CASSLDLGRANYGYTF. The CDR3 bases are TGTGCCAGCAGCTTGGATCTGGGCAGGGCAAACTATGGCTACACCTTC.

The chain links TRBV6-6 to TRBJ1-6; the D is unclear. The V end was cut by 5 bases, the J end by 9 bases, with 14 bases between. Germline CDR1 is MNHNY and CDR2 is SVGAGI (reference sequence). CDR3 length equals 14 residues. CDR3 nucleotides: TGTGCCAGCAGTGTGAAGGGAATTAGTTCACCCCTCCACTTT. It codes for CASSVKGISSPLHF.

The V gene is TRBV6-5, the J gene TRBJ2-2, with no clear D. V was shortened by 7 bases and J by 6 bases, with 15 bases between the two germline ends. CDR1 is MNHEY, CDR2 SVGAGI, per germline. The CDR3 covers 14 residues. The DNA of the CDR3 is TGTGCCAGCATGCCACAATGGCTTTCCGGGGAGCTGTTTTTT. Its protein is CASMPQWLSGELFF.

The rearrangement links TRBV4-1 to TRBJ2-1; TRBD2 agrees at 9 bases. V dropped 0 bases and J dropped 7; count of bases not matched to a gene: 4. Germline V CDR1 and CDR2: MGHRA, YSYEKL. The CDR3 length is 15 residues. CDR3 in DNA: TGCGCCAGCAGCCAAGAGCCTAGCGGGAATAATGAGCAGTTCTTC. It specifies CASSQEPSGNNEQFF.

Comment on this clone: At one end, the junction sequence differs from germline, possibly due to a read error. The V gene is TRBV7-2, the J gene TRBJ2-2, with 7 bases aligning to TRBD1. CDR3 length: 16 amino acids. Germline V CDR1 and CDR2: SGHTA, FQGNSA. DNA of the CDR3: TGTGCCAGCAGCGTAGCCGGGACAGTCAACACCGGGGAGCTGTTTTTT. Protein product: CASSVAGTVNTGELFF.

The chain recombines TRBV6-6 with TRBJ1-5, with 9 nucleotides matching TRBD1. CDR1 MNHNY and CDR2 SVGAGI come from the germline V gene (reference sequence). Unmatched junction bases numbered 5, after V lost 6 bases and J lost 2 bases. CDR3 size: 15 residues. CDR3 sequence reads: CASSRQGDGNQPQHF. The CDR3 nucleotides read TGTGCCAGCAGCCGACAGGGGGATGGCAATCAGCCCCAGCATTTT.